This entry lists 27 T cell receptor beta chains sequenced from one sample in a study of T-cell memory formation after mild COVID-19. TCRdb re-derived calls from the 5' RACE reads in MiXCR, one entry per CDR3 protein. Of around 500,000 distinct CDR3 sequences in the sample, roughly 18% are singletons; the top ten hold roughly 12%. The material sequenced was PBMCs or a T cell subset sorted from them (not recorded which). All receptors come from an adult woman who had mild COVID-19 (a few samples of this study predate the infection). Cell type and time point are not known.

The chain couples TRBV5-1 to TRBJ2-5; 11 nucleotides line up with TRBD1. V gave up 3 bases and J gave up 5 bases; unmatched junction bases: 12. CDR3 size: 17 residues. The V gene's germline CDR1 is SGHRS and CDR2 YFSETQ. For the CDR3, the DNA is TGCGCCAGCAGCTCCATTCGGACAGGGGGCAATCCGGAGACCCAGTACTTC. It is translated as CASSSIRTGGNPETQYF.

The CDR3 sequence is CATSRDPPGANVLTF. Here the CDR3 DNA reads TGTGCCACCAGCAGAGACCCCCCTGGGGCCAACGTCCTGACTTTC. The gene calls are TRBV15 and TRBJ2-6, with D unresolved. The CDR3 has 15 amino acids. CDR1 LNHNV and CDR2 YYDKDF come from the germline V gene (reference sequence). The ends were cut back, 0 bases at V and 2 bases at J, with 5 bases in the middle.

The chain links TRBV20-1 to TRBJ1-1, with D perhaps TRBD1 (5 bases). The CDR3 runs 16 residues. Germline assignment: CDR1 DFQATT and CDR2 SNEGSKA (reference sequence). Trimming removed 1 base from V and 10 bases from J, with 25 bases in between. In DNA, the CDR3 is TGCAGTGCTAGAGGGGTCGGGGGACGTAGCACCCTTGGAGCTTTCTTT. Amino acid sequence: CSARGVGGRSTLGAFF.

As DNA, the CDR3 is TGTGCCAGTAGTATCCCCTGGGCAGGGGGGAATGAGCAGTTCTTC. As protein: CASSIPWAGGNEQFF. The chain carries TRBV19 and TRBJ2-1, with a possible D match to TRBD1 (7 bases). Germline V gene sequence: CDR1 LNHDA, CDR2 SQIVND (reference sequence). Trimming stripped 3 bases from V and 7 bases from J, with 16 bases between. The CDR3 is 15 residues long.

This clonotype was observed many times. The gene calls are TRBV7-2 and TRBJ2-1; no reliable D call. With 1 base removed from V and 3 bases from J, the gap between germline ends came to 7 bases. The V gene's germline CDR1 is SGHTA and CDR2 FQGNSA. CDR3 length: 14 amino acids. As DNA, the CDR3 is TGTGCCAGCAGCTTAGGAGACCACTACAATGAGCAGTTCTTC. It is translated as CASSLGDHYNEQFF.

This rearrangement joins TRBV2 to TRBJ2-7; the D gene is possibly TRBD2 (5 bases). V lost 10 bases and J 6 bases, leaving 19 bases between the germline ends. This CDR3 is 13 amino acids long. The germline CDR1 and CDR2 sequences are SNHLY and FYNNEI. As DNA, the CDR3 is TGTGCCACCGGTGAAGGACCGGCGGGCGAGCAGTACTTC. Protein: CATGEGPAGEQYF. The full variable domain, in which reference TRBV2 and TRBJ2-7 provide the parts outside the CDR3, is EPEVTQTPSHQVTQMGQEVILRCVPISNHLYFYWYRQILGQKVEFLVSFYNNEISEKSEIFDDQFSVERPDGSNFTLKIRSTKLEDSAMYFCATGEGPAGEQYFGPGTRLTVT.

The rearrangement uses TRBV25-1 and TRBJ2-7; D is ambiguous. The germline V and J ends were trimmed by 3 bases and 0 bases, with 12 bases remaining between them. Germline-derived CDR1 and CDR2 are MGHDK and SYGVNS. The CDR3 totals 15 residues. The CDR3 bases are TGTGCCAGCAGTGAGGGGTTAGTTGACTCCTACGAGCAGTACTTC. It encodes CASSEGLVDSYEQYF.

The chain joins TRBV7-9 to TRBJ1-3; no firm D call. Germline CDR1 is SEHNR and CDR2 is FQNEAQ (reference sequence). Trimming took off 1 base at V and 8 bases at J, with 6 bases between the two ends. The CDR3 is made up of 12 amino acids. CDR3 bases: TGTGCCAGCAGCTTAGTTGCCGACACCATATATTTT. Protein product: CASSLVADTIYF.

This sequence joins TRBV7-4 and TRBJ2-7; TRBD1 aligns across 8 bases. Per the germline V gene, CDR1 is SGHVT and CDR2 is SQSDAQ. The CDR3 length is 14 residues. V lost 3 bases and J lost 6; bases outside the gene matches: 7. CDR3: CASSLWTGLGEQYF. DNA of the CDR3: TGTGCCAGCAGCTTGTGGACAGGGCTCGGCGAGCAGTACTTC.

This CDR3 is CASSTGTSGMQTPHTSSYNEQFF. In DNA, the CDR3 is TGTGCCAGCAGTACCGGGACTAGCGGGATGCAAACGCCACATACCTCCTCCTACAATGAGCAGTTCTTC. The chain combines TRBV12-3 or TRBV12-4 with TRBJ2-1, with TRBD2 identical over 13 bases. V dropped 5 bases and J dropped 0; count of bases not matched to a gene: 22. The CDR3 contains 23 residues.

The chain recombines TRBV4-1 with TRBJ1-1; D is undetermined. Deletions cut 4 bases from V and 10 bases from J, with 19 bases between. Per germline, CDR1 MGHRA and CDR2 YSYEKL. The CDR3 runs 14 residues. DNA for the CDR3: TGCGCCAGCAGCCCCAGTCACGATCCGTTTGCAGCTTTCTTT. Amino acids: CASSPSHDPFAAFF.

The chain employs TRBV6-5 and TRBJ2-1; possible D gene TRBD2, 6 bases. Germline CDR1 is MNHEY and CDR2 is SVGAGI. The V end was cut by 0 bases, the J end by 8 bases, with 11 bases between. The CDR3 covers 14 residues. The CDR3 protein is CASSYSRESDEQFF. The CDR3 coding sequence is TGTGCCAGCAGTTACTCTCGGGAGTCAGATGAGCAGTTCTTC.

The chain uses TRBV5-1 and TRBJ2-1; no clear D gene. V was pared by 2 bases and J by 1 base, with 7 bases between. The CDR3 is made up of 14 amino acids. Germline-derived CDR1 and CDR2 are SGHRS and YFSETQ. In nucleotides, the CDR3 is TGCGCCAGCAGCTTTCCTGCTTCCTACAATGAGCAGTTCTTC. This codes for CASSFPASYNEQFF.

The chain recombines TRBV6-1 with TRBJ1-2; D may be TRBD1 (6 bases). Between the trimmed V and J ends, which lost 4 bases and 6 bases, there was a span of 12 bases. The CDR3 covers 13 residues. Germline CDR1 MNHNS, CDR2 SASEGT. The CDR3 sequence is CASSGEGVHGYTF. CDR3 nucleotide sequence: TGTGCCAGCAGTGGAGAGGGGGTTCATGGCTACACCTTC.

The chain carries TRBV29-1 and TRBJ2-1; no clear D. There are 8 residues in the CDR3. V was shortened by 7 bases and J by 12 bases, with 7 bases between the two germline ends. Germline V gene data show CDR1 as SQVTM and CDR2 as ANQGSEA. The CDR3 sequence is CSAGRQFF. CDR3 coding DNA: TGCAGCGCCGGAAGGCAGTTCTTC.

The chain recombines TRBV7-2 with TRBJ2-1, with 8 bases aligning to TRBD2. V was clipped by 5 bases and J by 2 bases; unmatched bases: 5. The CDR3 contains 15 residues. Germline V lookup: CDR1 SGHTA, CDR2 FQGNSA. CDR3 in DNA: TGTGCCAGCAGCATGACTAGCGCTACCTACAATGAGCAGTTCTTC. Its translation is CASSMTSATYNEQFF.

The sample holds a few counts of this clonotype. The gene calls are TRBV5-1 and TRBJ1-4; 9 nucleotides agree with TRBD1. The germline gives CDR1 SGHRS, CDR2 YFSETQ. Unmatched junction bases numbered 14, after V lost 4 bases and J lost 10 bases. The CDR3 contains 16 residues. The CDR3 sequence is CASSSSAGQGLTKLFF. CDR3 coding DNA: TGCGCCAGCAGCAGTTCCGCGGGACAGGGACTTACAAAACTGTTTTTT.

V and J are TRBV6-6 and TRBJ1-5, with 7 bases lining up with TRBD1. Losses at the gene ends were 6 bases for V and 4 bases for J; bases not matched to a gene: 6. From germline, CDR1 is MNHNY and CDR2 SVGAGI (reference sequence). This CDR3 is 14 amino acids long. CDR3 sequence (DNA): TGTGCCAGCAGACCAGGACAGGAGAATCAGCCCCAGCATTTT. It translates to CASRPGQENQPQHF.

V gene TRBV9 combines with J gene TRBJ1-2; no reliable D call. CDR1 is SGDLS and CDR2 is YYNGEE in the germline V gene. V lost 4 bases and J 0 bases, leaving 10 bases between the germline ends. The CDR3 is made up of 14 amino acids. The CDR3 reads CASSSGNPNYGYTF. DNA for the CDR3: TGTGCCAGCAGCTCGGGGAATCCTAACTATGGCTACACCTTC.

This clonotype was picked up a small number of times. The chain employs TRBV7-8 and TRBJ2-1; unclear D gene. From germline, CDR1 is SGHVS and CDR2 FQNEAQ. The CDR3 spans 11 residues. Between the trimmed V and J ends, which lost 0 bases and 9 bases, there was a span of 3 bases. CDR3 protein: CASSLASEQFF. The CDR3 bases are TGTGCCAGCAGCTTAGCTAGTGAGCAGTTCTTC.

In its sample, this clonotype was seen a few times. V and J are TRBV11-3 and TRBJ2-7; the D gene is possibly TRBD1 (6 bases). This CDR3 comprises 14 residues. Germline V gives CDR1 SGHNT, CDR2 YENEEA. V was pared by 2 bases and J by 5 bases, with 13 bases between. As DNA, the CDR3 is TGTGCCAGCAGCTTAACAGGGCAGTGGAACGAGCAGTACTTC. It yields the protein CASSLTGQWNEQYF.

This clonotype was picked up many times. The CDR3 loop reads CASRATGTGGEKLFF. DNA of the CDR3: TGTGCCAGCAGGGCAACCGGGACAGGGGGCGAAAAACTGTTTTTT. The rearrangement uses TRBV12-3 or TRBV12-4 and TRBJ1-4; TRBD1 agrees at 12 bases. The CDR3 runs to 15 residues. With 6 bases clipped from V and 8 bases from J, the junction kept 7 bases outside the gene matches.

V usage is TRBV29-1 and J usage is TRBJ2-1; TRBD2 is a possible D gene (6 bases). Looked up from germline, CDR1 is SQVTM and CDR2 is ANQGSEA. V lost 7 bases and J 6 bases, leaving 16 bases between the germline ends. The CDR3 sequence is 13 residues long. The CDR3 DNA reads TGCAGCGCAGAGGAGGGCCCGGGCAATGAGCAGTTCTTC. Protein sequence: CSAEEGPGNEQFF.

This clonotype has just a few counts. The chain uses TRBV7-2 and TRBJ2-7; TRBD2 agrees at 7 bases. The CDR3 is 14 amino acids. The J segment lost 0 bases and the V segment lost 5 bases, leaving 4 bases of the junction unmatched. Germline V gene lookup returns CDR1 SGHTA and CDR2 FQGNSA. CDR3 nucleotide sequence: TGTGCCAGCAGCATTAGGACTAGCTCCTACGAGCAGTACTTC. The encoded protein is CASSIRTSSYEQYF.

This clonotype occurred a few times. The V call is TRBV6-1, the J call TRBJ1-4, with no clear D. Between the trimmed V and J ends, which lost 0 bases and 3 bases, there was a span of 2 bases. This CDR3 is 13 amino acids long. The germline CDR1 and CDR2 sequences are MNHNS and SASEGT. This chain's CDR3 is CASSEAPNEKLFF. CDR3 bases: TGTGCCAGCAGTGAAGCGCCTAATGAAAAACTGTTTTTT.

The DNA of the CDR3 is TGTGCCAGCAGCGTTCTCTCGTGGGACAATGAGCAGTTCTTC. This encodes CASSVLSWDNEQFF. The V call is TRBV9, the J call TRBJ2-1; D remains unclear. V was clipped by 2 bases and J by 5 bases, with 11 bases between them. CDR1 and CDR2 from the germline V gene are SGDLS and YYNGEE. The CDR3 covers 14 residues.

The chain recombines TRBV7-9 with TRBJ1-2, with a possible D match to TRBD1 (6 bases). V was cut by 2 bases and J by 4 bases, with 14 bases left in between. The CDR3 extends over 15 amino acids. The germline V gene encodes CDR1 SEHNR and CDR2 FQNEAQ (reference sequence). In DNA, the CDR3 is TGTGCCAGCAGCTTACCCAGGGGTGTGAGCTATGGCTACACCTTC. The encoded protein is CASSLPRGVSYGYTF. The whole variable domain, remainder taken from reference TRBV7-9 and TRBJ1-2, is DTGVSQNPRHKITKRGQNVTFRCDPISEHNRLYWYRQTLGQGPEFLTYFQNEAQLEKSRLLSDRFSAERPKGSFSTLEIQRTEQGDSAMYLCASSLPRGVSYGYTFGSGTRLTVV.